A single T cell receptor beta chain is shown here with its context. Its cognate antigen is unknown. Within the sample, other DNA sequences also encode this same CDR3. These data originate in a study of Ad26.COV2.S vaccination and SARS-CoV-2 variants. Study-level background: Of the COV1001 trial arms, the Ad26.COV2.S arm included the donor. In the study, Ad26.COV2.S was injected intramuscularly once, or twice 56 days apart.

The V end lost 5 bases, the J end lost 2 bases, and 13 bases lay between the germline ends. This CDR3 has 14 amino acids. Germline lookup yields CDR1 SGHRS and CDR2 YFSETQ. The treatment: around 19 received Ad26.COV2.S at low or high dose, single or two shots; several received placebo; per-sample allocation not given. At day 63 after the first vaccine or placebo injection, samples were drawn. Notes on the study in general: From the TCR breadth and depth analyses, total T cell responses may have been underestimated. Recipients given vaccine exceeded placebo recipients in spike-specific TCR breadth.

Repertoires were generated with immunoSEQ multiplex PCR, while TCRdb's copy carries only in-frame clones and drops some. The table shows around 340,000 clones, with roughly 90% occurring only once. The input for sequencing was peripheral blood, taken in a trial of Ad26.COV2.S vaccine versus placebo. The J gene is TRBJ2-5, the V gene TRBV5-1; D gene uncertain. The TCR sequence derives from a person between 18 and 65 years old who received the Ad26.COV2.S COVID-19 vaccine or a placebo. The CDR3 sequence: CASSWTSAQETQYF. DNA of the CDR3: TGCGCCAGCAGTTGGACGTCAGCTCAAGAGACCCAGTACTTC. The full variable domain, with the rest looked up from reference TRBV5-1 and TRBJ2-5, is KAGVTQTPRYLIKTRGQQVTLSCSPISGHRSVSWYQQTPGQGLQFLFEYFSETQRNKGNFPGRFSGRQFSNSRSEMNVSTLELGDSALYLCASSWTSAQETQYFGPGTRLLVL.